One sample yielded the 10 T cell receptor beta chains listed below, sequenced in a study of blood T cell repertoires in COVID-19. The assay was immunoSEQ multiplex PCR, and TCRdb's table has in-frame clones only and misses some. The sample lists about 190,000 clones; around four fifths were seen once. The sequenced material came from peripheral blood. These receptors all stem from a man aged 30 to 45 with active or convalescent COVID-19.

A few counts support this clone. This chain uses TRBV7-9 with TRBJ1-4, with a possible D match to TRBD1 (6 bases). In germline, CDR1 is SEHNR, CDR2 FQNEAQ (reference sequence). The CDR3 is 15 amino acids. Deletions cut 5 bases from V and 0 bases from J, with 10 bases between. Written as DNA, the CDR3 is TGTGCCAGCAGCGAGCGACAGGCAACTAATGAAAAACTGTTTTTT. It is translated as CASSERQATNEKLFF. Drawing the rest from reference TRBV7-9 and TRBJ1-4, the complete variable domain is DTGVSQNPRHKITKRGQNVTFRCDPISEHNRLYWYRQTLGQGPEFLTYFQNEAQLEKSRLLSDRFSAERPKGSFSTLEIQRTEQGDSAMYLCASSERQATNEKLFFGSGTQLSVL.

V usage is TRBV7-8 and J usage is TRBJ2-7; 14 bases are shared with TRBD2. CDR3 length: 18 residues. Per the germline V gene, CDR1 is SGHVS and CDR2 is FQNEAQ. V was clipped by 0 bases and J by 6 bases; unmatched bases: 10. CDR3 in DNA: TGTGCCAGCAGCTTAGCGCCTTGGACTAGCGGGAGGAAGGGCGAGCAGTACTTC. Protein: CASSLAPWTSGRKGEQYF.

This chain joins TRBV28 and TRBJ2-7, with TRBD2 identical over 8 bases. V lost 6 bases and J lost 1; bases outside the gene matches: 2. Germline V gene data show CDR1 as MDHEN and CDR2 as SYDVKM. This CDR3 contains 13 residues. The CDR3 loop reads CASRRGGSYEQYV. For the CDR3, the DNA is TGTGCCAGCAGACGGGGGGGATCCTACGAGCAGTACGTC.

DNA of the CDR3: TGTGCCAGCAGTTTATCAGCGGCGTCAATTAACTATGGCTACACCTTC. Amino acid sequence: CASSLSAASINYGYTF. The chain is built from TRBV27 and TRBJ1-2; no firm D call. The CDR3 spans 16 residues. From germline, CDR1 is MNHEY and CDR2 SMNVEV (reference sequence). V dropped 0 bases and J dropped 1 base, with 12 bases sitting between them.

This chain joins TRBV5-1 and TRBJ1-1, with a weak D call TRBD1 (5 bases). The CDR3 spans 14 residues. The V gene's germline CDR1 is SGHRS and CDR2 YFSETQ. Trimming pared 4 bases from V and 3 bases from J, leaving 13 bases between. Here the CDR3 reads CASSPALGDTEAFF. The CDR3 DNA follows: TGCGCCAGCAGCCCCGCCCTAGGGGACACTGAAGCTTTCTTT.

The rearrangement joins TRBV9 to TRBJ2-7; a weak D match, TRBD2 (5 bases). This CDR3 has 13 amino acids. Germline V gene sequence: CDR1 SGDLS, CDR2 YYNGEE. V was cut by 4 bases and J by 0 bases, with 8 bases left in between. CDR3 sequence (DNA): TGTGCCAGCAGCCCGGCGGGCTCCTACGAGCAGTACTTC. Translated, it gives CASSPAGSYEQYF.

The V and J genes are TRBV6-5 and TRBJ2-2; D remains ambiguous. The CDR3 spans 14 residues. CDR1 and CDR2 from the germline V gene are MNHEY and SVGAGI. Trimming removed 8 bases from V and 0 bases from J, with 10 bases in between. The chain's CDR3 is CASSPQTNTGELFF. The CDR3 DNA sequence: TGTGCCAGCTCTCCACAAACGAACACCGGGGAGCTGTTTTTT.

The chain recombines TRBV24-1 with TRBJ1-5; 8 nucleotides align to TRBD1. This CDR3 has 14 residues. From germline, CDR1 is KGHDR and CDR2 SFDVKD. After removal of 5 bases from V and 4 bases from J, the junction contained 3 bases not matched to a gene. The CDR3 reads CATSGRGLNQPQHF. CDR3 DNA: TGTGCCACCAGTGGCAGGGGGCTTAATCAGCCCCAGCATTTT.

This rearrangement joins TRBV9 to TRBJ1-1, with 7 bases identical to TRBD1. Trimming at V came to 4 bases and at J to 0 bases, leaving 6 bases not matched to a gene. Per germline, CDR1 SGDLS and CDR2 YYNGEE. The CDR3 spans 15 residues. The CDR3 loop is CASSPTTGLNTEAFF. DNA of the CDR3: TGTGCCAGCAGCCCCACGACAGGGTTGAACACTGAAGCTTTCTTT. Full variable domain (remainder filled in from reference TRBV9 and TRBJ1-1): DSGVTQTPKHLITATGQRVTLRCSPRSGDLSVYWYQQSLDQGLQFLIQYYNGEERAKGNILERFSAQQFPDLHSELNLSSLELGDSALYFCASSPTTGLNTEAFFGQGTRLTVV.

The chain links TRBV12-3 or TRBV12-4 to TRBJ2-1, with D possibly matching TRBD1 (5 bases). The CDR3 sequence is 11 residues long. Trimming left V 5 bases short and J 8 bases short, with 7 bases between. CDR3: CASSQGYEQFF. Written as DNA, the CDR3 is TGTGCCAGCAGTCAGGGCTATGAGCAGTTCTTC.